This TCR beta chain originates from a study of blood T cell repertoires in COVID-19. Germline V CDR1 and CDR2: LGHDT, YNNKEL (reference sequence). V shed 6 bases and J 7 bases; nucleotides not matched to a gene: 9. CDR3 length: 13 amino acids. In the authors' workflow: Amplification of reference gene primers provided the estimated nucleated cell counts. The data were produced by immunoSEQ multiplex PCR, yet TCRdb's version contains in-frame clones alone and is incomplete. V and J calls and clone size are given by that table; D and trimming were obtained from the DNA. Found here are roughly 39,000 clones, about four fifths of them singletons; the top ten hold 23%.

The V and J genes are TRBV3-1 (or the pseudogene TRBV3-2) and TRBJ2-7; 7 bases map to TRBD2. Sequencing was carried out using peripheral blood. This clonotype was sampled from a man aged 65-85 years with acute or convalescent COVID-19. CDR3: CASSKGGSWEQYF. The CDR3 nucleotides read TGTGCCAGCAGTAAGGGCGGGAGCTGGGAGCAGTACTTC.